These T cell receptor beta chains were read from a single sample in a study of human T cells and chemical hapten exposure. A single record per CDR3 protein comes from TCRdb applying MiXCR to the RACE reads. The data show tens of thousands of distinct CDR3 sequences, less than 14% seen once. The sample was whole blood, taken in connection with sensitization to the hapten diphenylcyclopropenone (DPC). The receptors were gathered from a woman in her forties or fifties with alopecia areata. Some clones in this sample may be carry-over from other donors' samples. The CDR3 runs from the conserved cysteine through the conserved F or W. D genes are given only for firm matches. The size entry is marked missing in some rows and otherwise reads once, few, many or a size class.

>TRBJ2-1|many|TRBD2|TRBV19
CASGALVAGEQFF
TGTGCCAGTGGGGCCCTGGTAGCGGGAGAGCAGTTCTTC
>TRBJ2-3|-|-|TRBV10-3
CAISDRSPPADTQYF
TGTGCCATCAGTGACCGGTCTCCACCCGCAGATACGCAGTATTTT
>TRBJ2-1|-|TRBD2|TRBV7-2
CASSIGLVGNEQFF
TGTGCCAGCAGCATTGGACTAGTCGGCAATGAGCAGTTCTTC
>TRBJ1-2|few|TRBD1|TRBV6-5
CASTPERTGNGGYTF
TGTGCCAGCACCCCGGAGAGGACAGGGAATGGTGGCTACACCTTC
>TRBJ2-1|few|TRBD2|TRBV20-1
CSARRTSGRASDEQFF
TGCAGTGCTAGACGGACTAGCGGGAGGGCCTCGGATGAGCAGTTCTTC
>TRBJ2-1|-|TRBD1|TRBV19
CASSSRTGGMGSEQFF
TGTGCCAGTAGTAGTAGGACAGGGGGTATGGGCAGTGAGCAGTTCTTC
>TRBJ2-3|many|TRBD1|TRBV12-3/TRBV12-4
CAGGTGRADTQYF
TGTGCCGGGGGGACAGGGCGGGCAGATACGCAGTATTTT
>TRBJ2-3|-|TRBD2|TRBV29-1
CSAAWPSGISDTQYF
TGCAGCGCCGCTTGGCCTAGCGGGATTTCAGATACGCAGTATTTT
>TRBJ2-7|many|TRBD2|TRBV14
CASSQGLRGSREQYF
TGTGCCAGCAGCCAAGGATTGCGCGGGAGTCGCGAGCAGTACTTC
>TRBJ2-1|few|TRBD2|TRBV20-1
CSAKGLAGGLSSYNEQFF
TGCAGTGCTAAGGGACTAGCGGGAGGGCTGAGCTCCTACAATGAGCAGTTCTTC
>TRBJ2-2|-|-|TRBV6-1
CASSERVGGELFF
TGTGCCAGCAGTGAACGGGTGGGGGGGGAGCTGTTTTTT
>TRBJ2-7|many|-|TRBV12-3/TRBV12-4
CASSAGEQYF
TGTGCCAGCAGTGCGGGGGAGCAGTACTTC
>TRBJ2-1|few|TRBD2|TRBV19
CASSMSWASGNNEQFF
TGTGCCAGTAGTATGAGTTGGGCTAGCGGAAACAATGAGCAGTTCTTC
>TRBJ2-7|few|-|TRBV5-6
CASSLTGRDLSYEQYF
TGTGCCAGCAGCTTGACGGGGCGGGACCTCTCCTACGAGCAGTACTTC
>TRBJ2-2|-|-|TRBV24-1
CATYSTGELFF
TGTGCCACTTACTCGACGGGGGAGCTGTTTTTT
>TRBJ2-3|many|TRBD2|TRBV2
CASTGTSGVLTDTQYF
TGTGCCAGCACCGGGACTAGCGGGGTTCTCACAGATACGCAGTATTTT
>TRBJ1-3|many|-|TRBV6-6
CASSYDRRSGNTIYF
TGTGCCAGCAGTTACGACAGGAGGTCTGGAAACACCATATATTTT
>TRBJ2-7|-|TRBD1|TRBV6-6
CASSRGQGDSEQYF
TGTGCCAGCAGTAGGGGACAGGGGGATTCCGAGCAGTACTTC
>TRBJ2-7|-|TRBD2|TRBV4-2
CASSQDPGGSYEQYF
TGTGCCAGCAGCCAAGATCCGGGAGGGTCCTACGAGCAGTACTTC
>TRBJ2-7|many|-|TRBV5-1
CASSLVLDRSYEQYF
TGCGCCAGCAGCTTGGTTTTGGATAGATCCTACGAGCAGTACTTC
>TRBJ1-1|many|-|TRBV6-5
CASSYDRLNTEAFF
TGTGCCAGCAGTTACGACAGGCTTAACACTGAAGCTTTCTTT
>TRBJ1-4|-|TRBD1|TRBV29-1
CSGRTGSNEKLFF
TGCAGCGGCCGGACAGGGTCAAATGAAAAACTGTTTTTT
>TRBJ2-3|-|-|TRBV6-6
CASSQSLPDTQYF
TGTGCCAGCAGTCAATCACTCCCAGATACGCAGTATTTT
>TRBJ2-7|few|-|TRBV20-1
CSPSDGVEQYF
TGCAGTCCCTCCGACGGTGTCGAGCAGTACTTC
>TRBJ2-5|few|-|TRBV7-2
CASSPRLVQETQYF
TGTGCCAGCAGCCCCCGACTGGTCCAAGAGACCCAGTACTTC
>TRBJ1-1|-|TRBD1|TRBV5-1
CASSWGQGDTEAFF
TGCGCCAGCAGCTGGGGACAGGGGGACACTGAAGCTTTCTTT
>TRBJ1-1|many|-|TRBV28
CATRGQPEAFF
TGTGCCACCAGAGGACAGCCCGAAGCTTTCTTT
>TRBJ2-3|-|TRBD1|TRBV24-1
CATSAWTGGRDTQYF
TGTGCCACCAGCGCTTGGACAGGGGGGAGAGATACGCAGTATTTT
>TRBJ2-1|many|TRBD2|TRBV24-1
CATSGGEREGPFNEQFF
TGTGCCACCAGTGGAGGGGAGCGGGAGGGACCTTTTAATGAGCAGTTCTTC
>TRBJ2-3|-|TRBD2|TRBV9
CASSPRLAGVTQYF
TGTGCCAGCAGCCCCCGACTAGCGGGGGTTACGCAGTATTTT
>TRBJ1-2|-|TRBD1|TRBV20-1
CSAPGQGADYGYTF
TGCAGTGCTCCTGGACAGGGGGCGGACTATGGCTACACCTTC
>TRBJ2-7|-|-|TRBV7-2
CASSLERRHEQYF
TGTGCCAGCAGCTTAGAGCGCCGGCACGAGCAGTACTTC
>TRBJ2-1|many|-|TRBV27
CASSFRTYNEQFF
TGTGCCAGCAGTTTTAGAACCTACAATGAGCAGTTCTTC
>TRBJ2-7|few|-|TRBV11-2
CASSLVDRSSQYF
TGTGCCAGCAGCTTAGTTGACAGGTCCTCCCAGTACTTC
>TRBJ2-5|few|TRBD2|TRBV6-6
CASSGTSGILETQYF
TGTGCCAGCTCCGGGACTAGCGGGATTTTGGAGACCCAGTACTTC
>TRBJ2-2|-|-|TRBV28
CASSLRPTGELFF
TGTGCCAGCAGTCTCCGGCCTACCGGGGAGCTGTTTTTT
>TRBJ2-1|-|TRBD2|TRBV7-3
CASSLGTSSYNEQFF
TGTGCCAGCAGCTTAGGGACTAGCTCCTACAATGAGCAGTTCTTC
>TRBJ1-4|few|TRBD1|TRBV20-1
CSAARDRGGLMRKLFF
TGCAGTGCTGCCCGGGACAGGGGGGGATTAATGCGAAAACTGTTTTTT
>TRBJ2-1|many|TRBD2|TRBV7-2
CASSALAGGGEQFF
TGTGCCAGCAGCGCACTAGCGGGAGGAGGTGAGCAGTTCTTC
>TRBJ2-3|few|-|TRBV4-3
CASSQEPGQTQYF
TGCGCCAGCAGCCAAGAGCCAGGCCAAACGCAGTATTTT
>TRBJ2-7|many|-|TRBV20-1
CSAISGRTGEQYF
TGCAGTGCTATTTCGGGACGGACTGGAGAGCAGTACTTC
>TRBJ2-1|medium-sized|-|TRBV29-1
CSVDRGGSYNEQFF
TGCAGCGTTGACAGGGGGGGGTCCTACAATGAGCAGTTCTTC
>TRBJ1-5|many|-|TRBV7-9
CASSSHSFNQPQHF
TGTGCCAGCAGCTCCCACAGCTTCAATCAGCCCCAGCATTTT
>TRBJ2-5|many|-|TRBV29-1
CSATKEGETQYF
TGCAGCGCCACCAAAGAGGGAGAGACCCAGTACTTC
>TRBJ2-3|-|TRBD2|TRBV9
CASSPWTSGKADTQYF
TGTGCCAGCAGCCCGTGGACTAGCGGGAAGGCAGATACGCAGTATTTT
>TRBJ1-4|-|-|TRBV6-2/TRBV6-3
CASAWWGREKLFF
TGTGCCAGCGCTTGGTGGGGCCGTGAAAAACTGTTTTTT
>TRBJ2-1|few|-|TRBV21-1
CASSPLLLVKKNNEQFF
TGTGCCAGCAGCCCCCTACTACTAGTGAAGAAGAACAATGAGCAGTTCTTC
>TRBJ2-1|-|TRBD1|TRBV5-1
CASRSLTGFYNEQFF
TGCGCCAGCAGGTCCTTGACAGGGTTCTACAATGAGCAGTTCTTC
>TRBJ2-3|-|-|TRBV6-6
CASSPTFMEGDTQYF
TGTGCCAGCAGTCCCACTTTCATGGAGGGAGATACGCAGTATTTT
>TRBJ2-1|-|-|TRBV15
CATSRDLSNNEQFF
TGTGCCACCAGCAGAGATCTGAGTAACAATGAGCAGTTCTTC
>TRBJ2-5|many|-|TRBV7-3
CASSLSSVGETQYF
TGTGCCAGCAGCCTTTCTAGTGTCGGGGAGACCCAGTACTTC
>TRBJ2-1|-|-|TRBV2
CASSEARVTYEFF
TGTGCCAGCAGTGAAGCAAGGGTTACCTACGAGTTCTTC
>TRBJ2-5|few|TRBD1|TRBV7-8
CASSLVLGQRRETQYF
TGTGCCAGCAGCTTAGTCCTGGGACAGAGAAGAGAGACCCAGTACTTC
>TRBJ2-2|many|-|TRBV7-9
CASSSWVITGELFF
TGTGCCAGCAGCTCCTGGGTCATCACCGGGGAGCTGTTTTTT
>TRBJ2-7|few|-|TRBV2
CASSVGGVRDEQYF
TGTGCCAGCAGTGTCGGCGGGGTCCGGGACGAGCAGTACTTC